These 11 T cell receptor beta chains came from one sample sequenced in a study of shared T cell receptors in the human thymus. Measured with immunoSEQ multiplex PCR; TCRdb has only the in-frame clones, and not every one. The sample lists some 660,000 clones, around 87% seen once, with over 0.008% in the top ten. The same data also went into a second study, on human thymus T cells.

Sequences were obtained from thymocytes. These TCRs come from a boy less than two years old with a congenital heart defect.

Here the CDR3 DNA reads TGCAGTGATTTGGAGTTGGATGAGCAGTTCTTC. It encodes CSDLELDEQFF. The genes are TRBV20-1 and TRBJ2-1; no clear D. There are 11 residues in the CDR3. Trimming removed 7 bases from V and 8 bases from J, with 12 bases in between. Germline CDR1 reads DFQATT; CDR2 reads SNEGSKA (reference sequence).

This CDR3 is CASSQAISYEQYF. The CDR3 DNA reads TGCGCCAGCAGCCAGGCGATCTCCTACGAGCAGTACTTC. The chain is built from TRBV10-1 and TRBJ2-7; D gene uncertain. The CDR3 extends over 13 amino acids. V dropped 6 bases and J dropped 0 bases, with 9 bases sitting between them. Germline V CDR1 and CDR2: WNHNN, SYGVQD (reference sequence).

The CDR3 is CADVRGAAGWLEQFF. The DNA of the CDR3 is TGTGCCGACGTGAGAGGGGCAGCGGGGTGGCTTGAGCAGTTCTTC. V is TRBV5-8 and J is TRBJ2-1; 7 bases are shared with TRBD2. CDR3 length equals 15 residues. Per the germline V gene, CDR1 is SGHTS and CDR2 is YDEGEE. Losses at the gene ends were 10 bases for V and 9 bases for J; bases not matched to a gene: 19.

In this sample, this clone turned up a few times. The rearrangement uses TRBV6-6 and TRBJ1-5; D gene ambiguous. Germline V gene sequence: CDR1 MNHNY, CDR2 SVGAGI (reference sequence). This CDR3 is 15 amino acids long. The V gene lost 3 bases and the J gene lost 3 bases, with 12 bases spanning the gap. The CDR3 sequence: CASSYLFGVNQPQHF. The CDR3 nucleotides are TGTGCCAGCAGTTATCTATTCGGGGTCAATCAGCCCCAGCATTTT.

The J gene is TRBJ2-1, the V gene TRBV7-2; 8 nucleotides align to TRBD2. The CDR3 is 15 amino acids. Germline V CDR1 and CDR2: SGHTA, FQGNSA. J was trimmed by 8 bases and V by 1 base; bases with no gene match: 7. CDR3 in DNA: TGTGCCAGCAGCTTAGACGGGGGGGCCCCAGATGAGCAGTTCTTC. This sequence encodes CASSLDGGAPDEQFF.

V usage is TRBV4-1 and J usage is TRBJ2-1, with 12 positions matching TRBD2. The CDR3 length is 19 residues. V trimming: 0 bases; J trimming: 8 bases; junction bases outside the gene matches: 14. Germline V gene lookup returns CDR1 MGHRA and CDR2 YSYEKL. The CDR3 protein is CASSQEPLAGGPRIDEQFF. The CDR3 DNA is TGCGCCAGCAGCCAAGAGCCCCTAGCGGGGGGGCCGAGAATCGATGAGCAGTTCTTC.

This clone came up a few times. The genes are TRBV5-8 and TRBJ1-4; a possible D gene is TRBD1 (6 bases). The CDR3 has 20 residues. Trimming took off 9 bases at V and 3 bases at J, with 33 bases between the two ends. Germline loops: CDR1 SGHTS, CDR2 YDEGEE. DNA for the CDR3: TGTGCCATCCTCCCCTCGGGGACAACCGGATTGTTGGGGGCTAATGAAAAACTGTTTTTT. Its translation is CAILPSGTTGLLGANEKLFF.

The CDR3 nucleotides read TGTGCCAGCAGCCTATTGGGAGGACAGGAGTACGAGCAGTACTTC. Translated: CASSLLGGQEYEQYF. The V call is TRBV27, the J call TRBJ2-7, with D tentatively TRBD1 (7 bases). V was trimmed by 6 bases and J by 4 bases, leaving 19 bases between them. CDR3 size: 15 residues. The germline CDR1 and CDR2 sequences are MNHEY and SMNVEV (reference sequence).

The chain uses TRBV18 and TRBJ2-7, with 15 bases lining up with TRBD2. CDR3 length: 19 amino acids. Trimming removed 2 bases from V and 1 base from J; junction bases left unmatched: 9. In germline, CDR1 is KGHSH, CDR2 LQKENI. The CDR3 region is CASSPRRTSGRARSYEQYF. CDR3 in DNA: TGTGCCAGCTCACCAAGGCGGACTAGCGGGAGGGCCAGGTCCTACGAGCAGTACTTC.

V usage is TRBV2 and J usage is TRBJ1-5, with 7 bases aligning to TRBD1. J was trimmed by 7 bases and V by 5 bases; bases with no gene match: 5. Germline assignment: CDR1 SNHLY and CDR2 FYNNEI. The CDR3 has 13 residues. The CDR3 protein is CASSRTGSQPQHF. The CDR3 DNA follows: TGTGCCAGCAGTAGGACAGGCTCCCAGCCCCAGCATTTT.

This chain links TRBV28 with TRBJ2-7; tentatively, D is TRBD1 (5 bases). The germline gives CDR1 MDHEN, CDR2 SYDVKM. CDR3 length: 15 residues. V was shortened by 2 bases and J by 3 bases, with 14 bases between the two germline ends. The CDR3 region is CASSLGAPFIYEQYF. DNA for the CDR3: TGTGCCAGCAGTTTAGGGGCGCCGTTCATCTACGAGCAGTACTTC.